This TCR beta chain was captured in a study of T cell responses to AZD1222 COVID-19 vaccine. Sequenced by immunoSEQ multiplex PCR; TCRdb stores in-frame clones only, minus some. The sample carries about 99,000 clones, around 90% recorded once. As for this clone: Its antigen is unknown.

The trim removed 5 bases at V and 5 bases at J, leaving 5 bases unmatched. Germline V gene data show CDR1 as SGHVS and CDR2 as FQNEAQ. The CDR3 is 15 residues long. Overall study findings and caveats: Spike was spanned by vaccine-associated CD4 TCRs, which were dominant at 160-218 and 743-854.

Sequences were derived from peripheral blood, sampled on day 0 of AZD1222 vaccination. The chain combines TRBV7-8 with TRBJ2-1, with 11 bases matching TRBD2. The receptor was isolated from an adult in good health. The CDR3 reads CASSPLAGGHNEQFF. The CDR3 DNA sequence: TGTGCCAGCAGCCCCCTAGCGGGAGGTCACAATGAGCAGTTCTTC.